Included here is one T cell receptor (beta chain) sequence, with context. The antigen is not known. The data were obtained in a study of regulatory and conventional T cells in RAG deficiency. Study-wide points: Other subsets showed around 10-fold reductions, but Treg unique TCR beta sequences fell 95 to 100-fold in these patients.

The germline V gene has CDR1 WSHSY and CDR2 SAAADI. V was cut by 8 bases and J by 2 bases, with 12 bases left in between. The length of the CDR3 is 14 residues. Data came from immunoSEQ multiplex PCR; TCRdb stores just in-frame clones and leaves some out. Among some 23,000 clones listed, 85% to 95% were seen once. Blood CD4+ CD25-low CD127-high conventional T cells supplied the genomic DNA template. These data were also reused for a study on regulatory T cells. According to that study: Primers: 52 TRBV forward and 13 TRBJ reverse.

The source of this sequence is a human donor in good health. Sequencing was performed on CD4+ T cells sorted from blood. V usage is TRBV10-2 and J usage is TRBJ2-2; D possibly corresponds to TRBD1 (5 bases). The CDR3 DNA follows: TGCGCCAGCCGCGTAGGGGTTAACACCGGGGAGCTGTTTTTT. Protein product: CASRVGVNTGELFF.